This entry lists 9 T cell receptor beta chains sequenced from one sample in a study of blood T cell repertoires in COVID-19. Generated by immunoSEQ multiplex PCR, the TCRdb table keeps only in-frame clones and is missing some. The table records some 140,000 clones, roughly four fifths of them present only once. Sample: PBMCs or T cells enriched from blood (not recorded which). All receptors come from a man in his forties or fifties with acute COVID-19.

The V gene is TRBV7-3, the J gene TRBJ2-1; D not resolved. V was pared by 0 bases and J by 8 bases, with 8 bases between. The CDR3 sequence is 13 residues long. Germline CDR1 SGHTA, CDR2 FQGTGA. The CDR3 sequence: CASSLTSRDEQFF. CDR3 sequence (DNA): TGTGCCAGCAGCTTAACGAGTCGCGATGAGCAGTTCTTC.

The chain couples TRBV7-2 to TRBJ2-4; 7 nucleotides match TRBD1. Germline trimming cut 5 bases from V and 3 bases from J; bases unmatched to any gene: 10. Per germline, CDR1 SGHTA and CDR2 FQGNSA. The CDR3 length is 16 residues. The CDR3 is CASSLRQGISKNIQYF. CDR3 in DNA: TGTGCCAGCAGCCTCAGACAGGGTATCAGCAAAAACATTCAGTACTTC.

The genes are TRBV5-1 and TRBJ2-1; 10 nucleotides match TRBD2. With 4 bases clipped from V and 5 bases from J, the junction kept 6 bases outside the gene matches. Germline loops: CDR1 SGHRS, CDR2 YFSETQ. This CDR3 has 15 amino acids. The CDR3 loop is CASSPKAGGNNEQFF. In DNA form, the CDR3 reads TGCGCCAGCAGCCCCAAAGCGGGGGGGAACAATGAGCAGTTCTTC. Complete variable domain (other parts from reference TRBV5-1 and TRBJ2-1): KAGVTQTPRYLIKTRGQQVTLSCSPISGHRSVSWYQQTPGQGLQFLFEYFSETQRNKGNFPGRFSGRQFSNSRSEMNVSTLELGDSALYLCASSPKAGGNNEQFFGPGTRLTVL.

This clone was counted between two and nine times. The chain combines TRBV19 with TRBJ1-5; 11 bases map to TRBD1. Germline-derived CDR1 and CDR2 are LNHDA and SQIVND (reference sequence). Losses at the gene ends were 7 bases for V and 5 bases for J; bases not matched to a gene: 1. CDR3 length: 13 residues. The CDR3 nucleotides are TGTGCCAGTACGGACAGGGGGCATCAGCCCCAGCATTTT. Encoded protein: CASTDRGHQPQHF.

This clone was counted once. The chain carries TRBV3-1 (or the pseudogene TRBV3-2) and TRBJ2-3; 9 nucleotides align to TRBD2. The germline gives CDR1 LGHDT, CDR2 YNNKEL (reference sequence). J lost 5 bases, V lost 4 bases, and 10 bases had no gene match. The CDR3 is 16 amino acids. The CDR3 loop is CASSPLGTSLKDTQYF. Here the CDR3 DNA reads TGTGCCAGCAGCCCCCTGGGGACTAGCTTGAAAGATACGCAGTATTTT.

J is TRBJ1-5 and V is TRBV18, with a possible D match to TRBD1 (5 bases). The CDR3 length is 15 residues. V was trimmed by 0 bases and J by 7 bases, leaving 13 bases between them. Germline lookup yields CDR1 KGHSH and CDR2 LQKENI. This CDR3 reads CASSPPQGGGQPQHF. The CDR3 DNA reads TGTGCCAGCTCACCACCTCAGGGAGGCGGGCAGCCCCAGCATTTT.

The table lists this clone with a count of one. This chain links TRBV6-5 with TRBJ1-1; perhaps TRBD1 as D (6 bases). V lost 0 bases, J lost 12 bases, and 11 bases lay in between. The CDR3 sequence is 12 residues long. The germline gives CDR1 MNHEY, CDR2 SVGAGI. The CDR3 loop reads CASSYSPGTTFF. The CDR3, as DNA: TGTGCCAGCAGTTACTCGCCCGGGACAACTTTCTTT.

The chain couples TRBV6-4 to TRBJ1-3, with D unclear. Germline CDR1 MRHNA, CDR2 SNTAGT. CDR3 size: 15 residues. Trimming removed 2 bases from V and 1 base from J, with 9 bases in between. CDR3 sequence (DNA): TGTGCCAGCAGTGACCCCTTCCGTTCTGGAAACACCATATATTTT. Amino acid sequence: CASSDPFRSGNTIYF.

This chain connects TRBV14 to TRBJ1-2, with D uncertain. Germline values: CDR1 SGHDN, CDR2 FVKESK. This CDR3 region has 17 residues. The V and J ends lost 4 bases and 8 bases respectively, with 26 bases between them. The CDR3 DNA reads TGTGCCAGCAGCCTCCTGCTTGAAGACGCGGTATTTTCGGGCTACACCTTC. Encoded protein: CASSLLLEDAVFSGYTF.